The rows below give T cell receptor beta chains drawn from one sample of a study of shared clonotypes between healthy human individuals. Method: immunoSEQ multiplex PCR; TCRdb's copy keeps in-frame clones and lacks some. In the table there are some 1.5 million clones, roughly 96% of which are singletons. Sequenced input: naive CD4+ T cells sorted from blood. Source of these receptors: a man under 40 in good health. The CDR3 runs from the conserved cysteine through the conserved F or W. Each record gives: clone size, D gene, V gene, J gene, CDR3 protein, CDR3 DNA. The D gene is left open where the match is weak. Some rows mark clone size as missing; the rest say once, few, many or name a class of expanded clone.

>-|-|TRBV19|TRBJ2-1
CASSTVRDNEQFF
TGTGCCAGTAGTACCGTTAGAGACAATGAGCAGTTCTTC
>once|-|TRBV5-6|TRBJ1-2
CASSPSGRFNYGYTF
TGTGCCAGCAGTCCCTCAGGCCGATTCAACTATGGCTACACCTTC
>-|-|TRBV9|TRBJ2-1
CASSVRGNVGWLNEQFF
TGTGCCAGCAGCGTAAGGGGGAATGTAGGGTGGTTGAATGAGCAGTTCTTC
>-|-|TRBV6-5|TRBJ2-2
CASGQGRPDTGELFF
TGTGCCAGCGGGCAGGGGCGGCCGGACACCGGGGAGCTGTTTTTT
>few|TRBD2|TRBV5-1|TRBJ2-7
CASSPGTSGYEQYF
TGCGCCAGCAGCCCCGGGACTAGCGGTTACGAGCAGTACTTC
>-|-|TRBV7-6|TRBJ1-1
CASSPNGGGFEAFF
TGTGCCAGCAGCCCAAACGGGGGGGGCTTCGAAGCTTTCTTT
>-|TRBD1|TRBV27|TRBJ2-7
CASRLQGAGAYEQYF
TGTGCCAGCAGACTCCAGGGGGCCGGCGCCTACGAGCAGTACTTC
>-|TRBD2|TRBV28|TRBJ2-2
CASTEGTSVSTGELFF
TGTGCCAGCACCGAGGGAACTAGCGTCAGCACCGGGGAGCTGTTTTTT
>-|TRBD2|TRBV5-3|TRBJ2-2
CARSQPKASGRVGTGELFF
TGTGCCAGAAGCCAACCAAAGGCTAGCGGGAGGGTGGGCACCGGGGAGCTGTTTTTT
>-|-|TRBV19|TRBJ1-4
CASTDPAGDNEKLFF
TGTGCCAGTACCGACCCGGCGGGGGATAATGAAAAACTGTTTTTT
>-|TRBD1|TRBV29-1|TRBJ2-7
CSVVEAKAGTGGSYEQYF
TGCAGCGTTGTGGAAGCCAAGGCCGGGACAGGGGGATCCTACGAGCAGTACTTC
>once|-|TRBV27|TRBJ1-5
CAARKDSNQPQHF
TGTGCCGCCCGGAAAGATAGCAATCAGCCCCAGCATTTT
>-|TRBD1|TRBV9|TRBJ2-3
CASSVVGQGDTDTQYF
TGTGCCAGCAGCGTAGTAGGACAGGGGGACACAGATACGCAGTATTTT
>once|-|TRBV11-2|TRBJ2-1
CASSLGAPYNEQFF
TGTGCCAGCAGCTTAGGGGCTCCCTACAATGAGCAGTTCTTC
>-|TRBD2|TRBV5-1|TRBJ2-1
CASSQLAGVDEQFF
TGCGCCAGCAGCCAACTAGCGGGAGTCGATGAGCAGTTCTTC
>-|-|TRBV6-6|TRBJ2-7
CASSYSSGPLYEQYF
TGTGCCAGCAGTTACTCCTCCGGGCCACTCTACGAGCAGTACTTC
>-|-|TRBV29-1|TRBJ2-7
CSVVTYEQYF
TGCAGCGTTGTCACCTACGAGCAGTACTTC
>once|TRBD2|TRBV9|TRBJ2-1
CASSVLAGGGYNEQFF
TGTGCCAGCAGCGTGTTAGCGGGAGGGGGTTACAATGAGCAGTTCTTC
>once|TRBD2|TRBV5-4|TRBJ2-7
CASSLLAGGKIDEQYF
TGTGCCAGCAGCTTGCTAGCGGGAGGGAAAATTGACGAGCAGTACTTC
>-|-|TRBV7-2|TRBJ2-2
CASRVQSGPPSGTGELFF
TGTGCCAGCAGGGTCCAGAGCGGGCCCCCCTCGGGCACCGGGGAGCTGTTTTTT
>-|TRBD2|TRBV9|TRBJ2-7
CASSEGLVPEQYF
TGTGCCAGCAGCGAGGGACTAGTACCCGAGCAGTACTTC
>-|TRBD2|TRBV13|TRBJ2-7
CASSLMALAGSYEQYF
TGTGCCAGCAGCTTAATGGCCCTAGCGGGATCCTACGAGCAGTACTTC
>-|TRBD2|TRBV27|TRBJ2-1
CASSPGGVTSGRFSSYNEQFF
TGTGCCAGCAGCCCCGGTGGGGTGACTAGCGGGAGGTTTAGCTCCTACAATGAGCAGTTCTTC
>-|-|TRBV5-1|TRBJ1-5
CASSQRGGQPQHF
TGCGCCAGCAGCCAACGGGGCGGTCAGCCCCAGCATTTT
>-|-|TRBV9|TRBJ1-1
CASSVNPAGNTEAFF
TGTGCCAGCAGCGTCAACCCCGCGGGGAACACTGAAGCTTTCTTT
>-|-|TRBV5-1|TRBJ2-5
CASSLNGQGQETQYF
TGCGCCAGCAGCTTGAATGGACAAGGGCAAGAGACCCAGTACTTC
>-|TRBD2|TRBV30|TRBJ2-3
CAWSRGTSGSTDTQYF
TGTGCCTGGAGCCGCGGGACTAGCGGTAGCACAGATACGCAGTATTTT
>-|TRBD2|TRBV5-1|TRBJ2-1
CASSLWLAGTNEQFF
TGCGCCAGCAGCTTGTGGCTAGCGGGGACAAATGAGCAGTTCTTC
>-|TRBD2|TRBV5-4|TRBJ2-1
CASSPGLAGELEQFF
TGTGCCAGCAGCCCGGGACTAGCGGGAGAGCTTGAGCAGTTCTTC
>-|TRBD1|TRBV9|TRBJ2-1
CASSVAGQGLGNEQFF
TGTGCCAGCAGCGTAGCGGGACAGGGGCTTGGCAATGAGCAGTTCTTC
>-|-|TRBV5-1|TRBJ1-2
CASSLASNYGYTF
TGCGCCAGCAGCTTGGCCAGCAACTATGGCTACACCTTC
>-|-|TRBV6-1|TRBJ2-5
CASSEGRLYQETQYF
TGTGCCAGCAGTGAAGGCAGATTGTACCAAGAGACCCAGTACTTC